This TCR beta chain appears in the sequencing data of a study of blood T cell repertoires in COVID-19. Study summary: PBMCs, B-cell-depleted T cells, or T cells were the source of the cDNA or gDNA that made up the material.

In terms of age and location, participants ranged from roughly 18 to 100 years and lived in 24 US areas. Generated by immunoSEQ multiplex PCR, the TCRdb table keeps only in-frame clones and is missing some. The profile shows around 250,000 clones, around 89% of them singletons. This CDR3 comprises 11 residues. V shed 5 bases and J shed 3 bases, with 5 bases lying between them. Germline lookup yields CDR1 MDHEN and CDR2 SYDVKM. This chain uses TRBV28 with TRBJ2-7; D gene uncertain. Input material: PBMCs or T cells enriched from blood (not recorded which). This TCR derives from a woman in her thirties who had recovered from COVID-19. The CDR3 sequence: CASSNSYEQYF. Written as DNA, the CDR3 is TGTGCCAGCAGTAACAGCTACGAGCAGTACTTC.